Here is one T cell receptor beta chain with its context. The data originate from a study of blood T cell repertoires in COVID-19. Overall study: Acute and convalescent COVID-19 samples came from the United States, Italy and Spain.

Assay: immunoSEQ multiplex PCR; the TCRdb copy retains only in-frame clones and omits some. The sample lists 250,000 to 350,000 clones; roughly 85% were seen once. From germline, CDR1 is LNHDA and CDR2 SQIVND (reference sequence). Trimming removed 3 bases at V and 0 bases at J, with 12 bases between. The CDR3 contains 16 residues. The TCR comes from a woman in her twenties or thirties who had recovered from COVID-19. The chain employs TRBV19 and TRBJ1-5; TRBD1 is a possible D gene (5 bases). Source material: PBMCs or T cells enriched from blood (not recorded which). This CDR3 reads CASSMRGHPSNQPQHF. For the CDR3, the DNA is TGTGCCAGTAGTATGCGAGGACATCCTAGCAATCAGCCCCAGCATTTT. The variable domain in full, with the rest retrieved from reference TRBV19 and TRBJ1-5, is DGGITQSPKYLFRKEGQNVTLSCEQNLNHDAMYWYRQDPGQGLRLIYYSQIVNDFQKGDIAEGYSVSREKKESFPLTVTSAQKNPTAFYLCASSMRGHPSNQPQHFGDGTRLSIL.